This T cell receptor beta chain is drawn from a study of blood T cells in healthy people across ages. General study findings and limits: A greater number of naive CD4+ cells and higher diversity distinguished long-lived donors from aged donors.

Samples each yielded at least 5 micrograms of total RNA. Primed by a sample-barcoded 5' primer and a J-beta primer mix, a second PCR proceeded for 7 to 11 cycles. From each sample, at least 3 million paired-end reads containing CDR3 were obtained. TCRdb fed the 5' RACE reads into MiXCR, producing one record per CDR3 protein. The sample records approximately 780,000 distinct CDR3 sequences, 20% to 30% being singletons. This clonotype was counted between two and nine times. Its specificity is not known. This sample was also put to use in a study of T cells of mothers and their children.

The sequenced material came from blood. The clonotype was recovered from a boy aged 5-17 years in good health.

Here the CDR3 DNA reads TGTGCCAGCAGTGTTCAGGGTCCCTACACCGGGGAGCTGTTTTTT. This encodes CASSVQGPYTGELFF. The chain carries TRBV6-1 and TRBJ2-2, with D perhaps TRBD1 (5 bases). V was clipped by 4 bases and J by 3 bases, with 12 bases between them. CDR3 size: 15 residues. The germline V gene has CDR1 MNHNS and CDR2 SASEGT.